This is a list of T cell receptor beta chains from one sample in a study of T-cell memory formation after mild COVID-19. From the 5' RACE reads, TCRdb called clonotypes with MiXCR, one entry per CDR3 protein. This table holds roughly 150,000 distinct CDR3 sequences, roughly 15% found once. Material: PBMCs or a T cell subset sorted from them (not recorded which). The receptor set was obtained from an adult woman who had mild COVID-19 (a few samples of this study predate the infection). Cell type and time point are not known. The CDR3 runs from the conserved cysteine through the conserved F or W. The D gene is left open where the match is weak. A row's size may be missing; if present it is once, few, many or a size class.

v_call	j_call	d_call	clone_size	cdr3_nt	cdr3_aa
TRBV7-6	TRBJ1-4	-	-	TGTGCCAGCAGCTTGCCGGGACCTTATGAAAAACTGTTTTTT	CASSLPGPYEKLFF
TRBV15	TRBJ2-5	-	-	TGTGCCACCAGCAGAGATCGTGATATGATAGAGACCCAGTACTTC	CATSRDRDMIETQYF
TRBV12-3/TRBV12-4	TRBJ2-7	-	few	TGTGCCAGCAGTGGTTCCCACGAGCAGTACTTC	CASSGSHEQYF
TRBV5-1	TRBJ1-1	-	-	TGCGCCAGCAGCTTGACCTCAGGGAACACTGAAGCTTTCTTT	CASSLTSGNTEAFF
TRBV11-2	TRBJ2-3	TRBD2	-	TGTGCCAGCAGTCCAGCGGGGGTCGGATATTTT	CASSPAGVGYF
TRBV15	TRBJ1-1	-	-	TGTGCCACCAGCTTTGAGAGGACAGAGCGCGGCACTGAAGCTTTCTTT	CATSFERTERGTEAFF
TRBV29-1	TRBJ2-5	-	few	TGCAGCGTCATAGAGGAGAATTGGGAGACCCAGTACTTC	CSVIEENWETQYF
TRBV20-1	TRBJ2-2	TRBD1	few	TGCAGTGCTAGACTTTCCGGGACAGCTAACACCGGGGAGCTGTTTTTT	CSARLSGTANTGELFF
TRBV7-9	TRBJ2-3	TRBD2	few	TGTGCCAGCAGCCGGGCTCTCGCGGGGGAGGAAGATACGCAGTATTTT	CASSRALAGEEDTQYF
TRBV2	TRBJ2-1	-	few	TGTGCCAGCAGTGGAAATGACGGGACCTCCTACAATGAGCAGTTCTTC	CASSGNDGTSYNEQFF
TRBV5-1	TRBJ2-6	-	-	TGCGCCAGCAGCTTGACACTCCGTCCCACTGGGGCCAACGTCCTGACTTTC	CASSLTLRPTGANVLTF
TRBV11-2	TRBJ2-7	-	few	TGTGCCAGCAGCTTAGTGTACTACGAGCAGTACTTC	CASSLVYYEQYF
TRBV5-1	TRBJ2-7	-	-	TGCGCCAGCAGCTTGTTCTCTGGGAGCGGCTACGAGCAGTACTTC	CASSLFSGSGYEQYF
TRBV7-2	TRBJ1-1	-	few	TGTGCCAGCAGCTTAGGGCAGGCCGGAGGGGGCACTGAAGCTTTCTTT	CASSLGQAGGGTEAFF
TRBV12-3/TRBV12-4	TRBJ1-1	-	few	TGTGCCAGCAGTTGGGGCCTCACTGAAGCTTTCTTT	CASSWGLTEAFF
TRBV12-3/TRBV12-4	TRBJ2-4	-	few	TGTGCCAGCAGTTTTTTCCTCGGGACACTAGCCAAAAACATTCAGTACTTC	CASSFFLGTLAKNIQYF
TRBV6-5	TRBJ2-3	TRBD1	few	TGTGCCAGCAGTGGACAGGGAGGTTTGGATACGCAGTATTTT	CASSGQGGLDTQYF
TRBV5-1	TRBJ1-4	-	-	TGCGCCAGCAGCTCATCGGGGGCGCGGGAAAAACTGTTTTTT	CASSSSGAREKLFF
TRBV7-3	TRBJ2-7	-	-	TGTGCCAGCAGCCCAGGGCCGGGGGTGGCCTACGAGCAGTACTTC	CASSPGPGVAYEQYF
TRBV6-5	TRBJ2-1	TRBD2	-	TGTGCCAGCCGCCCTTTAGCGGGAAGGGGAGGGTATGAGCAGTTCTTC	CASRPLAGRGGYEQFF